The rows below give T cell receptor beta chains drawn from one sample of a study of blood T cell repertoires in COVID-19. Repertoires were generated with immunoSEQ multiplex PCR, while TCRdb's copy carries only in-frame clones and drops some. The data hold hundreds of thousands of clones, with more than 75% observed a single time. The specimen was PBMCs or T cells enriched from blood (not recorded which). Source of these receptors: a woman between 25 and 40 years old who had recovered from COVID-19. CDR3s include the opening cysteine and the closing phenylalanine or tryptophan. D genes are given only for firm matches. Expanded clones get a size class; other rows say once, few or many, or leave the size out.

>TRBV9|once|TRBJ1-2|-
CASSPGGGANYGYTF
TGTGCCAGCAGCCCTGGGGGGGGAGCTAACTATGGCTACACCTTC
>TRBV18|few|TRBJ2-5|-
CASSPYRDEETQYF
TGTGCCAGCTCACCGTACAGGGATGAAGAGACCCAGTACTTC
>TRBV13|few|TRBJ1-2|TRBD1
CASSLPGQGQGYTF
TGTGCCAGCAGCTTGCCGGGACAGGGGCAGGGCTACACCTTC
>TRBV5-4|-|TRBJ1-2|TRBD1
CASSPLDRGHGYTF
TGTGCCAGCAGCCCTCTGGACAGGGGGCATGGCTACACCTTC
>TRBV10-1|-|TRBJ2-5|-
CASSPTGQRGETQYF
TGCGCCAGCAGTCCTACAGGGCAACGAGGAGAGACCCAGTACTTC
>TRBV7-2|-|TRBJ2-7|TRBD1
CASSLGFRGTGLAYEQYF
TGTGCCAGCAGCTTAGGCTTCCGAGGGACAGGGCTAGCCTACGAGCAGTACTTC
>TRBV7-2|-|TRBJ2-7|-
CASSLATGLEQYF
TGTGCCAGCAGCTTAGCAACGGGTCTCGAGCAGTACTTC
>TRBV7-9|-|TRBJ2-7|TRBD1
CASSGRDRGSSYEQYF
TGTGCCAGCAGCGGGCGGGACAGGGGGTCCTCCTACGAGCAGTACTTC
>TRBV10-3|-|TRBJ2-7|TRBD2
CASGTSGFEQYF
TGTGCCTCCGGGACTAGCGGATTCGAGCAGTACTTC
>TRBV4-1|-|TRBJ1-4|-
CASSQERNPIGGKNEKLFF
TGCGCCAGCAGCCAAGAGAGGAATCCTATTGGGGGGAAAAATGAAAAACTGTTTTTT
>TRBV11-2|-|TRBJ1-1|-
CASSLGTGWNTEAFF
TGTGCCAGCAGCTTAGGTACAGGTTGGAACACTGAAGCTTTCTTT
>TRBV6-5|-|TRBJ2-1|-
CASSLSTTQNEQFF
TGTGCCAGCAGTTTAAGTACGACACAGAATGAGCAGTTCTTC
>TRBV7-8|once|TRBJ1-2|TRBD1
CASSAETGGYGYTF
TGTGCCAGCAGCGCCGAGACAGGGGGCTATGGCTACACCTTC
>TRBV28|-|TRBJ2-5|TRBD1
CASKPGQGRQETQYF
TGTGCCAGCAAGCCTGGACAGGGCCGGCAAGAGACCCAGTACTTC
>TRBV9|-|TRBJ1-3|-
CASSAQDSGNTIYF
TGTGCCAGCAGCGCACAGGACTCTGGAAACACCATATATTTT
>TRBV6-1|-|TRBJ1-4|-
CASSEYPGAANEKLFF
TGTGCCAGCAGTGAATACCCAGGGGCCGCTAATGAAAAACTGTTTTTT
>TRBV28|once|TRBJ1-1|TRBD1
CASSFSQGALKAFF
TGTGCCAGCAGTTTTTCACAGGGGGCTTTAAAAGCTTTCTTT
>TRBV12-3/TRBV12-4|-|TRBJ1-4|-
CASTFNEKLFF
TGTGCCAGCACCTTTAATGAAAAACTGTTTTTT
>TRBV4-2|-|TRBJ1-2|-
CASSQSSGRRNYGYTF
TGTGCCAGCAGCCAATCGAGCGGCAGGAGGAACTATGGCTACACCTTC
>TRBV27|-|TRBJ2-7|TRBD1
CASRFRMRRPDRGSYEQYF
TGTGCCAGCAGATTTAGAATGCGGCGGCCGGACAGGGGCTCCTACGAGCAGTACTTC
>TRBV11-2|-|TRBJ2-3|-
CASSLVLAALNTQYF
TGTGCCAGCAGCTTAGTATTAGCGGCCCTGAATACGCAGTATTTT
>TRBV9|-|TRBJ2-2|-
CASSPEAGELFF
TGTGCCAGCAGCCCCGAGGCCGGGGAGCTGTTTTTT
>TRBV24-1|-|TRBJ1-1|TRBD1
CATRRASGGTEAFF
TGTGCCACCAGGAGGGCGTCAGGGGGTACTGAAGCTTTCTTT
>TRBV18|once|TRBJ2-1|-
CASSPSQGNEQFF
TGTGCCAGCTCACCATCGCAGGGGAATGAGCAGTTCTTC
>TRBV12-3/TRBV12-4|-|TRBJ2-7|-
CASSLVGGYEQYF
TGTGCCAGCAGTTTAGTGGGGGGTTACGAGCAGTACTTC
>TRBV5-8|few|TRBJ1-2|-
CASSLVGVVNYGYTF
TGTGCCAGCAGCTTGGTAGGGGTCGTAAACTATGGCTACACCTTC
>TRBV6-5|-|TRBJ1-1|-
CASSYSGQGTEAFF
TGTGCCAGCAGTTACAGTGGGCAGGGGACTGAAGCTTTCTTT
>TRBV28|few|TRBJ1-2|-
CASSLLPRGGGGYTF
TGTGCCAGCAGTTTATTACCCAGGGGCGGTGGTGGCTACACCTTC
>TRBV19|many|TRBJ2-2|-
CASSSIQGWTGELFF
TGTGCCAGTAGTTCAATACAGGGATGGACCGGGGAGCTGTTTTTT
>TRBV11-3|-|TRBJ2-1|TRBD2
CASSSRGGILNEQFF
TGTGCCAGCAGCTCCCGGGGGGGGATCTTGAATGAGCAGTTCTTC
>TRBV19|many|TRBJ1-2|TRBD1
CASTVDRGNNYGYTF
TGTGCCAGTACCGTAGACAGGGGTAATAACTATGGCTACACCTTC
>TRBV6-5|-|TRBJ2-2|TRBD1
CASRSGTGGTGELFF
TGTGCCAGCAGATCCGGGACAGGGGGGACCGGGGAGCTGTTTTTT
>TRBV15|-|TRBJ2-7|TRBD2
CATSPLPLAGRTYEQYF
TGTGCCACCAGCCCATTGCCCTTAGCGGGGCGTACCTACGAGCAGTACTTC
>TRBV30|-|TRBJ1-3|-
CAWSIGVSGNTIYF
TGTGCCTGGAGTATAGGGGTGTCTGGAAACACCATATATTTT
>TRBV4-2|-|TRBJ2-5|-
CASSQVSRQETQYF
TGTGCCAGCAGCCAAGTCTCCCGCCAAGAGACCCAGTACTTC
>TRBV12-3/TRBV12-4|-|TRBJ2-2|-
CASSIGQTGELFF
TGTGCCAGCAGTATCGGACAGACCGGGGAGCTGTTTTTT
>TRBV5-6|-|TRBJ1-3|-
CASSLNNRVYGNTIYF
TGTGCCAGCAGCCTAAACAACAGGGTGTACGGAAACACCATATATTTT
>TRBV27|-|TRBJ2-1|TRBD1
CASNPSTGSSYNEQFF
TGTGCCAGCAACCCCTCGACAGGGAGCTCCTACAATGAGCAGTTCTTC
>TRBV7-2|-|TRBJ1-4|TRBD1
CASRAGTVNEKLFF
TGTGCCAGCAGGGCCGGGACAGTGAATGAAAAACTGTTTTTT
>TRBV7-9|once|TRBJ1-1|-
CASSPENRAEAFF
TGTGCCAGCAGCCCGGAAAACAGGGCTGAAGCTTTCTTT
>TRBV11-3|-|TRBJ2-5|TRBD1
CASSRGIRQGAPETQYF
TGTGCCAGCAGCCGAGGGATTAGACAGGGGGCCCCAGAGACCCAGTACTTC
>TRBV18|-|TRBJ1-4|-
CASSLSGVGNEKLFF
TGTGCCAGCTCACTCTCAGGGGTTGGCAATGAAAAACTGTTTTTT
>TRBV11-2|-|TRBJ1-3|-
CASSLGRGNLAGNTIYF
TGTGCCAGCAGCTTAGGTCGAGGGAATTTGGCTGGAAACACCATATATTTT
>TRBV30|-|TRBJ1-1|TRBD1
CAWSVRQGANQGAFF
TGTGCCTGGAGTGTAAGACAGGGGGCCAACCAGGGGGCTTTCTTT
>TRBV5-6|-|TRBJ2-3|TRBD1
CASSFDRVITDTQYF
TGTGCCAGCAGCTTTGACAGGGTTATCACAGATACGCAGTATTTT
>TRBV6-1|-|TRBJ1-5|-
CASSGSRRAMIQPQHF
TGTGCCAGCAGTGGGTCGCGGAGGGCGATGATTCAGCCCCAGCATTTT
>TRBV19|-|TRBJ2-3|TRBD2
CASSIHSSGGAEDTQYF
TGTGCCAGTAGTATACACTCTAGCGGGGGGGCGGAAGATACGCAGTATTTT
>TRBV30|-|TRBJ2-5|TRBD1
CAWSSKTGWGETQYF
TGTGCCTGGAGTTCCAAGACAGGGTGGGGAGAGACCCAGTACTTC
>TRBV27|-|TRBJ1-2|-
CASSRGGSYGYTF
TGTGCCAGCAGTAGAGGGGGAAGCTATGGCTACACCTTC
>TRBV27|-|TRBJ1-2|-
CASSLKWGLHGYTF
TGTGCCAGCAGTTTAAAATGGGGGCTCCATGGCTACACCTTC